This T cell receptor beta chain was sequenced during a study of cytomegalovirus exposure and HLA in healthy donors (dated by TCRdb to the late 2010s). Some background on the complete study: According to a later analysis, the roughly 130 validation repertoires were produced on the same platform as the roughly 600 repertoires of the first cohort. The study was designed to test whether signatures of past pathogen exposure could be identified by cataloging public T cell receptors. Besides the first cohort of approximately 670 subjects, a separate validation cohort made up of roughly 120 different subjects was used. The study combined high-throughput TCR immunosequencing, statistical association of individual TCRs with disease status, and machine learning to predict cytomegalovirus infection status.

The germline V gene sets CDR1 to SGHRS and CDR2 to YFSETQ. Trimming leaves V shorter by 4 bases and J shorter by 5 bases, with the junction holding 6 bases beyond the gene matches. From the cysteine up to the phenylalanine, the CDR3 has a length of 14 residues. Just CDR3 DNA is preserved here, 42 bases in frame from base 1. Libraries were prepared through the immunoSEQ multiplex PCR assay. As for the original processing: A statistical classification framework was developed to diagnose cytomegalovirus status using the catalog of TCR beta chain sequences. TCRdb re-hosts the immuneACCESS table, in-frame sequences only. Its copies lack some clones; in the studies checked, an unresolved V gene accounts for under half of them, and the cause for the rest is not known. V and J calls and clone size follow that table, whereas D and trimming were derived from the DNA. The sample records more than 130,000 clones, around 90% of which are singletons. Roughly 7.7% of the sample comes from the top ten.

Turning to this clone: It has no known antigen specificity. Within one base of it there is no much larger clone, and no base qualities were kept.

Donors formed part of the validation cohort, which comprised 95 to 150 subjects and was distinct from the first cohort of over 500 subjects. Paper-wide results and their limitations: Most TCR sequences were seen in very few donors, while some public TCRs were found in many individuals. A few of the identified cytomegalovirus-associated TCR beta chains were confirmed in vitro to be specific for cytomegalovirus antigens. In a later analysis, TCRs clustered in the first cohort were found to also tend to co-occur in the 130 or so validation repertoires, with roughly 93% of cluster scores above 0. The study gave a list of more than 150 TCR beta chains associated with cytomegalovirus. The classifier was reported to diagnose cytomegalovirus status with high specificity and sensitivity in both the original and validation cohorts. A later analysis had no HLA typing for the validation cohort, so co-occurrence there was scored across all 110 or so repertoires. It was suggested by the authors that the approach could potentially be generalized to other disease states and immunological phenotypes.

This receptor chain uses TRBV5-1 and TRBJ2-1, with 7 bases matching TRBD2. The clonotype was recovered from a woman between 18 and 29 years old in good health and CMV-seropositive. The source material was PBMCs. CDR3 region: CASSVRESHNEQFF. The bases read TGCGCCAGCAGCGTGCGGGAGTCCCACAATGAGCAGTTCTTC. The entire variable domain, with the stretches around the CDR3 drawn from the reference TRBV5-1 and TRBJ2-1 proteins, is KAGVTQTPRYLIKTRGQQVTLSCSPISGHRSVSWYQQTPGQGLQFLFEYFSETQRNKGNFPGRFSGRQFSNSRSEMNVSTLELGDSALYLCASSVRESHNEQFFGPGTRLTVL.